This TCR beta chain appears in the sequencing data of a study of spatial heterogeneity in lung cancer (dated by TCRdb to between 2019 and 2020). Background for the entire study: Beta-chain transcripts were consistently detected in greater numbers than alpha-chain transcripts, which likely reflected higher beta-chain transcript abundance. In the raw uncorrected reads, each unique combination of TCR and UMI appeared more than ten times on average. In non-small cell lung cancer, the study quantitatively compared TCR alpha and beta repertoires across several tumor regions, matched nontumor lung, and blood. Both alpha and beta chains were TCR-sequenced in a few hundred tumor regions, 64 matched nontumor lung samples and over 55 PBMC samples obtained at surgery. TCR repertoire features were related to nonsynonymous mutation counts determined by whole-exome sequencing of tumor tissue.

Note on this clonotype: Which antigen it targets is not known. Qualities for individual bases were not recorded, and no much larger clone is one base off.

Looking up the germline V gene yields CDR1 SGHTA and CDR2 FQGNSA. The CDR3 measures 17 amino acids from cysteine to phenylalanine. The CDR3 DNA has 51 bases and is translated from base 1. V sheds 1 base and J sheds 2 bases, leaving 15 bases between their ends. The investigation overall reported the following: Confirming at a functional level the hypothesis that regional TCRs recognize regional mutations was considered to require additional single-cell paired TCR alpha and beta sequencing. Ubiquitous expanded tumor TCRs showed up in blood more often at tumor resection than at routine follow-up.

The receptor library was made with 5' RACE. TCRdb lists the instrument as NextSeq 500. To allow correction of PCR and sequencing errors, the TCR library protocol tagged every TCR cDNA molecule with a unique molecular identifier. The authors' analysis ran thus. Decombinator tools were used for TCR identification, UMI-based error correction and CDR3 extraction. Expanded TCRs were defined as those above a frequency of 2 per 1,000, corresponding to the top 1% of the tumor frequency distribution. Renyi diversity was calculated using the R vegan package after each repertoire was subsampled 100 times to 5,000 TCRs. CDR3 similarity networks were constructed using string-kernel similarity of amino acid triplets, with links drawn between CDR3s whose pairwise similarity was above 0.82. TCRdb itself trimmed the public reads at Q25 with fastp, ran MiXCR and retained productive beta chains. CDR3 protein sequences are deduplicated, and each keeps its most common genes and DNA. V and J calls and clone size were set by TCRdb, not the authors. This sample is represented by roughly 100,000 distinct CDR3 sequences; approximately 8.2% of them were singletons. The ten largest clonotypes hold roughly 7.2% of the sample.

The sample's time point label, in plain terms: sample taken at primary tumor resection. Whole RNA extracted from tumor and nontumor lung tissue, or from cryopreserved PBMC samples, was used for TCR sequencing without cell sorting. Donors were 65 to 85 patients with early-stage, untreated non-small cell lung cancer from the lung TRACERx cohort. Only patients with enough RNA available from two or more tumor regions were chosen for TCR sequencing. Sequencing was performed on PBMCs, taken at surgery. The TCR sequence derives from a male donor with early-stage non-small cell lung cancer. Recombination joined TRBV7-2 with TRBJ2-4; the D gene lacks a confident call. CDR3 loop: CASSLDKIGIPKNIQYF. The DNA is TGTGCCAGCAGCTTAGATAAGATAGGGATCCCCAAAAACATTCAGTACTTC.